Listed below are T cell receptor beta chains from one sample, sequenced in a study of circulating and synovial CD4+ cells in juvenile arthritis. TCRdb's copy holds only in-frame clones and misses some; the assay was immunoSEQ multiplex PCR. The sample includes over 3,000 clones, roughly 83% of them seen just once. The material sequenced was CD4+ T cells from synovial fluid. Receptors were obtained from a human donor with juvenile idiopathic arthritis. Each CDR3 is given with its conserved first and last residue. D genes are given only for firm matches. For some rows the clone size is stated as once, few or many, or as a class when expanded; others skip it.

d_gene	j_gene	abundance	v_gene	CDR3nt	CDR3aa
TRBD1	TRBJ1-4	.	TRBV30	TGTGCCTGGAGCCGGGACAGGGGGTTCACTAATGAAAAACTGTTTTTT	CAWSRDRGFTNEKLFF
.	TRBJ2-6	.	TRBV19	TGTGCCAGTAGTATCCAACAGGGTTCTGGGGCCAACGTCCTGACTTTC	CASSIQQGSGANVLTF
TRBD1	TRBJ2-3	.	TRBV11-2	TGTGCCAGCAGCTTAAAAAGGGACAGGGTGAATGCAGATACGCAGTATTTT	CASSLKRDRVNADTQYF
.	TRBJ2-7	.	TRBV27	TGTGCCAGCAGCGCAGGAGGGGGCATGTACGAGCAGTACTTC	CASSAGGGMYEQYF
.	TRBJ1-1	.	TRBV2	TGTGCCAGTACAACAGACGTTAACACTGAAGCTTTCTTT	CASTTDVNTEAFF
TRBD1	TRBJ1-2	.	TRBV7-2	TGTGCCAGCAGCTCGACAGGGGCGTTGGGCGGCTACACCTTC	CASSSTGALGGYTF
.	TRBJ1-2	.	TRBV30	TGTGCCTGGAGGAGAGCCACTTACGGCTACACCTTC	CAWRRATYGYTF
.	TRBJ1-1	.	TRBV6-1	TGTGCCAGCAGTATTAATAGACAGATGAACACTGAAGCTTTCTTT	CASSINRQMNTEAFF
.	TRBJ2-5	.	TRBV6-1	TGTGCCAGCAGTGCCTCCTCCAGGGCAAAAGAGACCCAGTACTTC	CASSASSRAKETQYF
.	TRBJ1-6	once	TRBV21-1	TGTGCCAGCAGTCCAAATCCCGGACAGGGCCTTTCACCCCTCCACTTT	CASSPNPGQGLSPLHF
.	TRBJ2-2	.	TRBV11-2	TGTGCCAGCAGCTTAGCAGGGACCGGGGAGCTGTTTTTT	CASSLAGTGELFF
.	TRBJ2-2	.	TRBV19	TGTGCCAGTAGTATAGCAGGGATCACCGGGGAGCTGTTTTTT	CASSIAGITGELFF
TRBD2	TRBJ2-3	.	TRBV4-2	TGTGCCAGCAGCCAACGGGGGTCTAGCGGGGGGCTCCTGGGCACAGATACGCAGTATTTT	CASSQRGSSGGLLGTDTQYF
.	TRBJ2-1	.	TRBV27	TGTGCCAGCAGTTTATTGATAGCAGGGCCCTACAATGAGCAGTTCTTC	CASSLLIAGPYNEQFF
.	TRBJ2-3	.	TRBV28	TGTGCCAGCAGTTCGGGGGACAGTCGTTTGGATACGCAGTATTTT	CASSSGDSRLDTQYF
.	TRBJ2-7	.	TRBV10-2	TGCGCCAGCAGGGCCGGAGCTGGATACGAGCAGTACTTC	CASRAGAGYEQYF
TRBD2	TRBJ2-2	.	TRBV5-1	TGCGCCAGCAGCTTGGGTAGCAGGCTAGCGGGAAACACCGGGGAGCTGTTTTTT	CASSLGSRLAGNTGELFF
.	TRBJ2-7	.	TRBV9	TGTGCCAGCAGCGCCCTGGGTGTGCGGGACGAGCAGTACTTC	CASSALGVRDEQYF
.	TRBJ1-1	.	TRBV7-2	TGTGCCAGCTCCTTCGGGAACACTGAAGCTTTCTTT	CASSFGNTEAFF
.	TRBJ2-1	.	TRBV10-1	TGCGCCAGCAGTGAAGTAGCCGGTCGGGAGCAGTTCTTC	CASSEVAGREQFF
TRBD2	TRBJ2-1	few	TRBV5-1	TGCGCCAGCAGCCCCAACCTAGCGGGGGGGTACAATGAGCAGTTCTTC	CASSPNLAGGYNEQFF
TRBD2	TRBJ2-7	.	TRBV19	TGTGCCAGTAGTCCCTCGGGGGGTGCCTACGAGCAGTACTTC	CASSPSGGAYEQYF
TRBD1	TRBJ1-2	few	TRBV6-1	TGTGCCACAGCGACAGGGGTTTTTGGCTACACCTTC	CATATGVFGYTF
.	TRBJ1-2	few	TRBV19	TGTGCCAGTAGTATTGGCCAGGCCAACTATGGCTACACCTTC	CASSIGQANYGYTF
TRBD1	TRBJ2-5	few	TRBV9	TGTGCCAGCAGCTCCCGACAGGGGTTCGACGAGACCCAGTACTTC	CASSSRQGFDETQYF
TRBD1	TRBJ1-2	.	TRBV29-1	TGCAGCGCAGGGACAGCAACTTCCTATGGCTACACCTTC	CSAGTATSYGYTF
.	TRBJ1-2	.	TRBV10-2	TGCGCCAGCAGGACAGACAGTTATGGCTACACCTTC	CASRTDSYGYTF
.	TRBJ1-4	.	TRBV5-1	TGCGCCAGCAGCTTCCAGGGACTTAATGAAAAACTGTTTTTT	CASSFQGLNEKLFF
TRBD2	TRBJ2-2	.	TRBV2	TGTGCCAGTCGACTAGCGGGGGGCGGGGAGCTGTTTTTT	CASRLAGGGELFF
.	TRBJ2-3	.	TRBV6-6	TGTGCCAGCAGTTACCCGACAGACAGCACAGATACGCAGTATTTT	CASSYPTDSTDTQYF
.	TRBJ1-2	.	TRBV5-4	TGTGCCAGCAGCGTCCAGGGTTCCCATGGCTACACCTTC	CASSVQGSHGYTF
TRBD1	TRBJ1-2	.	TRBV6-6	TGTGCCAGCAGTCGACCGTTACAGGGGAACTATGGCTACACCTTC	CASSRPLQGNYGYTF
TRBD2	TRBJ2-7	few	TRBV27	TGTGCCAGCAGTCCCGATAGGACTAGCGGGGTCCTATACGAGCAGTACTTC	CASSPDRTSGVLYEQYF
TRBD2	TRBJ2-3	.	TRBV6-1	TGTGCCAGTAAGCGGGGGGCGGGACCCACAGATACGCAGTATTTT	CASKRGAGPTDTQYF
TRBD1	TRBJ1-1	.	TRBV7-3	TGTGCCAGCAGCTCCTTAGGGCAGGGGGATCCTGAAGCTTTCTTT	CASSSLGQGDPEAFF
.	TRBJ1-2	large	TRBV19	TGTGCCAGTAGTAAACAGGGCACGATCTATGGCTACACCTTC	CASSKQGTIYGYTF
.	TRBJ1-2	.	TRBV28	TGTGCCAGCAGCCCCAACAGCTATGGCTACACCTTC	CASSPNSYGYTF
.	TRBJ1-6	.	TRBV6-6	TGTGCCAGCAGTTACTCTAAGCCAGGGCCTATCCCCCTCCACTTT	CASSYSKPGPIPLHF
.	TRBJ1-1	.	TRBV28	TGTGCCAGCAGTTTACACAGGCAGAACACTGAAGCTTTCTTT	CASSLHRQNTEAFF
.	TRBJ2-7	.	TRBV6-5	TGTGCCAGCAGTTACTCGGTACAAGACTACGAGCAGTACTTC	CASSYSVQDYEQYF